The sequence of this T cell receptor beta chain was determined in a study of beta chain features in type 1 diabetes. cDNA synthesis used the whole RNA isolate, giving expressed TCRB sequences. Sequencing was performed with immunoSEQ multiplex PCR; in TCRdb, only in-frame clones are kept and a portion is missing. The data contain a few hundred thousand clones, around 10% of them singletons. Whole-study results and caveats: Type 1 diabetes patients showed a moderate but significant shortening of TCRB CDR3s in all four CD4+ subsets.

This CDR3 spans 14 amino acids. The V end was cut by 3 bases, the J end by 2 bases, with 7 bases between. CDR1 and CDR2 (germline): SNHLY, FYNNEI. A remark on this clone: Its specificity is unknown.

V usage is TRBV2 and J usage is TRBJ1-4, with D uncertain. This clonotype was obtained from a man between 25 and 39 years old with type 1 diabetes. The sample taken for sequencing was central memory CD4+ T cells from blood. CDR3 sequence reads: CASSDRRTNEKLFF. In nucleotides, the CDR3 is TGTGCCAGCAGTGACAGGAGGACTAATGAAAAACTGTTTTTT.